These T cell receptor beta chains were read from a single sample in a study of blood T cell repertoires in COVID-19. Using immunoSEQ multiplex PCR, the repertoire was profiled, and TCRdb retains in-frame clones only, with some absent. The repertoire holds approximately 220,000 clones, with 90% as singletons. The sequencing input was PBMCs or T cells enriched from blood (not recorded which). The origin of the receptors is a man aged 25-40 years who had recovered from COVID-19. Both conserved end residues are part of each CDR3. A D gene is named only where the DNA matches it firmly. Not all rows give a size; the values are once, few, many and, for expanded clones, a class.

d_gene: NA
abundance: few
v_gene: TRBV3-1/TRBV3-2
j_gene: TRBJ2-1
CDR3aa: CASSQVTASAYNEQFF
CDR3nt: TGTGCCAGCAGCCAAGTCACGGCTAGCGCCTACAATGAGCAGTTCTTC

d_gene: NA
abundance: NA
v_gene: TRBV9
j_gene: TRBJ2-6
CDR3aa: CASSPNTGANVLTF
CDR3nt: TGTGCCAGCAGCCCAAACACTGGGGCCAACGTCCTGACTTTC

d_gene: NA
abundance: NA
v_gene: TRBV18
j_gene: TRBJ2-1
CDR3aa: CASSLQGHEQFF
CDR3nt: TGTGCCAGCTCACTACAGGGCCATGAGCAGTTCTTC

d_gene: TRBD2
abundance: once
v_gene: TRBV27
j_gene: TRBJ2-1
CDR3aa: CASSSRLAFWDEQFF
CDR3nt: TGTGCCAGCAGTTCGAGACTAGCGTTCTGGGATGAGCAGTTCTTC

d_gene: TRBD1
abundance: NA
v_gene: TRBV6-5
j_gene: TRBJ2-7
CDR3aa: CASSRDREVYEQYF
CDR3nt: TGTGCCAGCAGTCGGGACAGGGAGGTCTACGAGCAGTACTTC

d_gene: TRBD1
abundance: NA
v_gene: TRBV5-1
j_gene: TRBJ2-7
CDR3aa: CASSLAIVGGSPYEQYF
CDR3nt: TGCGCCAGCAGCTTGGCCATAGTAGGGGGCTCCCCCTACGAGCAGTACTTC

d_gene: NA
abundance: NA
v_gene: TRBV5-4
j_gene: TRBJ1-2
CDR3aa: CASSSDIGYGYTF
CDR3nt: TGTGCCAGCAGCTCGGACATCGGCTATGGCTACACCTTC

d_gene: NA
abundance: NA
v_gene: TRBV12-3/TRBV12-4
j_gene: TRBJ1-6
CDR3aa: CASSYPGSPLHF
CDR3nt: TGTGCCAGCAGTTACCCAGGTTCACCCCTCCACTTT

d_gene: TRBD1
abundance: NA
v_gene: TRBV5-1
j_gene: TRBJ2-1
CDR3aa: CASSLSAGTGADEQFF
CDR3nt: TGCGCCAGCAGCTTAAGCGCCGGGACAGGGGCCGATGAGCAGTTCTTC

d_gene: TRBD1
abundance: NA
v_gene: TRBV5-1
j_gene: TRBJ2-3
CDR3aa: CASSPTGTGVTDTQYF
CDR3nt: TGCGCCAGCAGCCCCACCGGGACAGGGGTCACAGATACGCAGTATTTT

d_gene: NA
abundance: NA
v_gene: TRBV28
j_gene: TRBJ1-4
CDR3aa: CASSLFGSSTNEKLFF
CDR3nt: TGTGCCAGCAGTTTATTTGGGAGCTCAACTAATGAAAAACTGTTTTTT

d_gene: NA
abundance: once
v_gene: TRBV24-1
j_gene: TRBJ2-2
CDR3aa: CATSDTGYNGELFF
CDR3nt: TGTGCCACCAGTGATACAGGGTACAACGGGGAGCTGTTTTTT

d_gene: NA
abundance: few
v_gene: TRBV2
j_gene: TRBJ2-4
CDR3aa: CASSDRTVAKNIQYF
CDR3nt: TGTGCCAGCAGTGACCGGACTGTAGCCAAAAACATTCAGTACTTC

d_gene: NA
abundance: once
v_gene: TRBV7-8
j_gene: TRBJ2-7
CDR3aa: CASSIRGGYEQYF
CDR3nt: TGTGCCAGCAGTATCCGAGGGGGCTACGAGCAGTACTTC

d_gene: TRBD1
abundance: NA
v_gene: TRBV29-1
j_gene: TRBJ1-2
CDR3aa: CSVLTGQTNYGYTF
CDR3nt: TGCAGCGTCCTCACGGGACAGACTAACTATGGCTACACCTTC

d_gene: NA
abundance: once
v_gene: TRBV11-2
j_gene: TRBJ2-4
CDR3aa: CASSQTGSQLLAKNIQYF
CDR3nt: TGTGCCAGCAGCCAAACGGGGTCCCAACTATTAGCCAAAAACATTCAGTACTTC